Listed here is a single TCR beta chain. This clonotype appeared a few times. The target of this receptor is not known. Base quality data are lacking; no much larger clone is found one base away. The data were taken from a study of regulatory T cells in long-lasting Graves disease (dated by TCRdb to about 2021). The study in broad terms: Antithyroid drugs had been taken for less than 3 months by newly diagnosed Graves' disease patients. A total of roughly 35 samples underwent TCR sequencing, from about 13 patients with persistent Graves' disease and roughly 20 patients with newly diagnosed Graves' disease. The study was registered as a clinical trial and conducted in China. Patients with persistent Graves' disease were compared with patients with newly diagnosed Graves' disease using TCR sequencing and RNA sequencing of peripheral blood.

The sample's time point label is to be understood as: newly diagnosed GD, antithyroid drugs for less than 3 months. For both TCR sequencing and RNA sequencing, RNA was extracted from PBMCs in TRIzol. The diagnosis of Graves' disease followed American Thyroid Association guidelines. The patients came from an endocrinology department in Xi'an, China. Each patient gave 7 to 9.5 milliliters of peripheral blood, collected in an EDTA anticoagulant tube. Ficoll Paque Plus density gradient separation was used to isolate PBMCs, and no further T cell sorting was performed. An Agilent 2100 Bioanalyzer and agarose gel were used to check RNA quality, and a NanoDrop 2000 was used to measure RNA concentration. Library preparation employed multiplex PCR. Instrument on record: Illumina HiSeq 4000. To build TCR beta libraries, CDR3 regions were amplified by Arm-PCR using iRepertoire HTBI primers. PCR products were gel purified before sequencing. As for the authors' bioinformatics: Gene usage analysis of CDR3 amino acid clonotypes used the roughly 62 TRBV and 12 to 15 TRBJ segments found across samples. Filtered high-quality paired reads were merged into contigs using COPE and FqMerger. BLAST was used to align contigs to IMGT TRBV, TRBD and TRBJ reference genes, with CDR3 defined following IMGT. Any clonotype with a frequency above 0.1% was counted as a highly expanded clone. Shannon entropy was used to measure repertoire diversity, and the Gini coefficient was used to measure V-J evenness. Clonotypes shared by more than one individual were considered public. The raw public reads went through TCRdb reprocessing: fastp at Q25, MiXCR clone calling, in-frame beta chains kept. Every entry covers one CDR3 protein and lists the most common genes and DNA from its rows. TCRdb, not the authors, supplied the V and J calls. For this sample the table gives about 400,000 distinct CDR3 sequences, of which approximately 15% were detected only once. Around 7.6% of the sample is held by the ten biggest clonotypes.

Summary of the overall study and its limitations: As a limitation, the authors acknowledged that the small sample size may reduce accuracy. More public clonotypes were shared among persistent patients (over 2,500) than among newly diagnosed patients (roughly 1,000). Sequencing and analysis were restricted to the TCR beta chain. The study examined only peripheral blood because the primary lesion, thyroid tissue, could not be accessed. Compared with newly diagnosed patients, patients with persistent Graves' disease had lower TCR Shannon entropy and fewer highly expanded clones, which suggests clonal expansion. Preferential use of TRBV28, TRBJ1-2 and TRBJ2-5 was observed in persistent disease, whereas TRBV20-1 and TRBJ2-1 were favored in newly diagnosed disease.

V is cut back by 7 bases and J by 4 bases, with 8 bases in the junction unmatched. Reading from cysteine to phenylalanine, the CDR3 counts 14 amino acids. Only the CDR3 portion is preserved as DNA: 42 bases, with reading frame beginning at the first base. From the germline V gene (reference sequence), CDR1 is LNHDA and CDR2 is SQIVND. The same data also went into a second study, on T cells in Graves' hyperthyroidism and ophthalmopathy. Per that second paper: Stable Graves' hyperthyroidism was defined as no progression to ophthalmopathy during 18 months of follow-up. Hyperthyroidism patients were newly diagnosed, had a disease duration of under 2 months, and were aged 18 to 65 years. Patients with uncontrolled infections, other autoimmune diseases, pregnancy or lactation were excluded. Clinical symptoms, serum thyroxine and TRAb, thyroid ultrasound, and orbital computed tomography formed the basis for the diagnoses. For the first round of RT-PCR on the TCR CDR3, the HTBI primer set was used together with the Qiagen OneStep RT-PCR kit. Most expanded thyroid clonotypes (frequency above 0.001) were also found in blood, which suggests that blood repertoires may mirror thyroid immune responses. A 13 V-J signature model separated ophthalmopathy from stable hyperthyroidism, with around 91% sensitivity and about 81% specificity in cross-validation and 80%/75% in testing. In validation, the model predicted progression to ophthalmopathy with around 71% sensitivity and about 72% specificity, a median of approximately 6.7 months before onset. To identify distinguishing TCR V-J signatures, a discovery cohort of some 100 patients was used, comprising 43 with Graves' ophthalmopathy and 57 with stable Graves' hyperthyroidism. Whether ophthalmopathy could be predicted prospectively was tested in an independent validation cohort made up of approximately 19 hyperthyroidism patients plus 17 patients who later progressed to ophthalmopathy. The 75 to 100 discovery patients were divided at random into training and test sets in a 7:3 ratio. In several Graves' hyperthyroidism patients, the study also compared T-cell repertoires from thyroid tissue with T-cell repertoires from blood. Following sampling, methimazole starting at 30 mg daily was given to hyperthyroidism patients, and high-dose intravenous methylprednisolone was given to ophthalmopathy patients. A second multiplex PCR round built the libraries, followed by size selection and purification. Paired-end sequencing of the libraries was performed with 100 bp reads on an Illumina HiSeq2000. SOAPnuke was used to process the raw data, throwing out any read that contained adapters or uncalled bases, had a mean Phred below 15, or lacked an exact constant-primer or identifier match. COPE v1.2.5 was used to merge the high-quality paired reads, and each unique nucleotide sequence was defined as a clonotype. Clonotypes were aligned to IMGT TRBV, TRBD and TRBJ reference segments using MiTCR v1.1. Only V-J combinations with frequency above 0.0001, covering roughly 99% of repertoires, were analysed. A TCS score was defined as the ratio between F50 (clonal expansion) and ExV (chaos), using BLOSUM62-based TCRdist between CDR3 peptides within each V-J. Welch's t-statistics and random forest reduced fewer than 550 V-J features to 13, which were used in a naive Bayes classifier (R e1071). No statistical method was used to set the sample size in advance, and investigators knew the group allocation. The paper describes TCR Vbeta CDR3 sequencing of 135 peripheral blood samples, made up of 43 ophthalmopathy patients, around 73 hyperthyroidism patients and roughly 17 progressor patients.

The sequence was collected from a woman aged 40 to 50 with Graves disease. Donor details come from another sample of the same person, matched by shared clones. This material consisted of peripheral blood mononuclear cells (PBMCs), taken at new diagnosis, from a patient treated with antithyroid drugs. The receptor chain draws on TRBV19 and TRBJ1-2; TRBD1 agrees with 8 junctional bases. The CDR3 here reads CASILTGVSYGYTF. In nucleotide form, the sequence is TGTGCCAGTATCCTGACAGGGGTTTCCTATGGCTACACCTTC.